This entry lists 10 T cell receptor beta chains sequenced from one sample in a study of Graves' ophthalmopathy and Graves' hyperthyroidism. RNA transcripts were the template, and TCR beta CDR3 regions were amplified from them. Amplification began with first-round RT-PCR using HTBI primers, then second-round multiplex PCR was performed. TCRdb independently ran MiXCR on the multiplex PCR reads; one entry per CDR3 protein. The repertoire holds about 220,000 distinct CDR3 sequences, with about 22% as singletons. Source material: peripheral blood. These receptors all come from a woman between 45 and 65 years old with Graves' ophthalmopathy.

This clonotype was counted many times. This chain joins TRBV20-1 and TRBJ2-6, with 10 bases lining up with TRBD1. Per germline, CDR1 DFQATT and CDR2 SNEGSKA (reference sequence). The CDR3 is made up of 19 amino acids. Losses at the gene ends were 5 bases for V and 0 bases for J; bases not matched to a gene: 13. The CDR3 DNA sequence: TGCAGTGCTGTAACTTACGGGACAGGGGATCCCTCTGGGGCCAACGTCCTGACTTTC. It specifies CSAVTYGTGDPSGANVLTF.

This clonotype has ten or more counts. The chain has TRBV20-1 and TRBJ1-6; the match to TRBD1 covers 7 bases. CDR1 is DFQATT, CDR2 SNEGSKA, per germline (reference sequence). V dropped 4 bases and J dropped 7; count of bases not matched to a gene: 7. This CDR3 region has 14 residues. CDR3 residues: CSATRDSVNSPLHF. The CDR3, as DNA: TGCAGTGCTACCCGGGACAGCGTAAATTCACCCCTCCACTTT.

This clonotype has more than one count but fewer than ten. The chain has TRBV19 and TRBJ1-5, with D tentatively TRBD1 (6 bases). Germline assignment: CDR1 LNHDA and CDR2 SQIVND (reference sequence). V shed 6 bases and J shed 5 bases, with 14 bases lying between them. The CDR3 extends over 14 amino acids. The chain's CDR3 is CASSPRGLHQPQHF. In DNA form, the CDR3 reads TGTGCCAGTAGCCCGCGGGGGCTTCATCAGCCCCAGCATTTT. The full variable domain, rest sourced from reference TRBV19 and TRBJ1-5, is DGGITQSPKYLFRKEGQNVTLSCEQNLNHDAMYWYRQDPGQGLRLIYYSQIVNDFQKGDIAEGYSVSREKKESFPLTVTSAQKNPTAFYLCASSPRGLHQPQHFGDGTRLSIL.

J is TRBJ2-2 and V is TRBV5-1; weak D call: TRBD1 (6 bases). CDR3 length equals 14 residues. V was trimmed by 4 bases and J by 3 bases, leaving 10 bases between them. Germline V gives CDR1 SGHRS, CDR2 YFSETQ. CDR3 loop: CASSVDSDTGELFF. The CDR3 DNA is TGCGCCAGCAGCGTGGACAGCGACACCGGGGAGCTGTTTTTT.

The gene calls are TRBV11-2 and TRBJ2-7; 9 nucleotides agree with TRBD2. CDR3 length: 14 residues. Unmatched junction bases numbered 2, after V lost 2 bases and J lost 3 bases. Per germline, CDR1 SGHAT and CDR2 FQNNGV. The CDR3, as DNA: TGTGCCAGCAGCTTAAGCGGGAGGATCTACGAGCAGTACTTC. This sequence encodes CASSLSGRIYEQYF.

This sequence joins TRBV11-2 and TRBJ1-2; D remains ambiguous. Germline values: CDR1 SGHAT, CDR2 FQNNGV. V lost 1 base and J 1 base, leaving 7 bases between the germline ends. The length of the CDR3 is 14 residues. The CDR3 reads CASSLAAVNYGYTF. CDR3 in DNA: TGTGCCAGCAGCTTAGCGGCAGTTAACTATGGCTACACCTTC.

This rearrangement joins TRBV15 to TRBJ2-5; unclear D gene. Germline values: CDR1 LNHNV, CDR2 YYDKDF (reference sequence). V was clipped by 1 base and J by 0 bases, with 6 bases between them. The CDR3 is 14 amino acids. The CDR3 sequence: CATSRGSNQETQYF. The DNA of the CDR3 is TGTGCCACCAGCAGAGGCTCAAACCAAGAGACCCAGTACTTC.

CDR3 nucleotide sequence: TGCGCCAGCAGCCAAGAGTCCAGGATCTCTGGAAACACCATATATTTT. Its protein product is CASSQESRISGNTIYF. The chain combines TRBV4-1 with TRBJ1-3; D is uncertain. Trimming pared 0 bases from V and 0 bases from J, leaving 9 bases between. This CDR3 region has 16 residues. Germline V gene data show CDR1 as MGHRA and CDR2 as YSYEKL.

This clonotype appeared many times. The chain is built from TRBV6-1 and TRBJ2-2; D might be TRBD1 or TRBD2, each matching 7 bases. V lost 6 bases and J 7 bases, leaving 21 bases between the germline ends. CDR1 is MNHNS, CDR2 SASEGT, per germline. The CDR3 covers 16 residues. CDR3 coding DNA: TGTGCCAGCAGACAAAGCGGGACAGATAAGGGCGGGGAGCTGTTTTTT. This codes for CASRQSGTDKGGELFF.

The sample holds many counts of this clonotype. The V and J genes are TRBV6-1 and TRBJ1-5; TRBD1 matches 7 bases. J was trimmed by 2 bases and V by 10 bases; bases with no gene match: 11. CDR1 is MNHNS and CDR2 is SASEGT in the germline V gene. The CDR3 covers 15 residues. DNA of the CDR3: TGTGCCACCATTCCTTCCGGGACAGGCAATCAGCCCCAGCATTTT. Amino acids: CATIPSGTGNQPQHF.